What follows describes a single T cell receptor beta chain. This entry comes from a study of OX40 agonist ivuxolimab in advanced cancers. TCRdb's copy holds only in-frame clones and misses some; the assay was immunoSEQ multiplex PCR. This table holds over 70,000 clones, approximately 86% found once. The CDR3 consists of 15 residues. The germline gives CDR1 SGHRS, CDR2 YFSETQ. With 3 bases removed from V and 9 bases from J, the gap between germline ends came to 19 bases. The genes are TRBV5-1 and TRBJ1-3; possibly TRBD1 for D (5 bases). Sequencing used CD4+ or CD8+ T cells sorted from blood, obtained in a trial of the OX40 agonist ivuxolimab. This sequence originates from an adult with an advanced solid tumor such as melanoma, head and neck, liver or kidney cancer. The CDR3 coding sequence is TGCGCCAGCAGCTCCCAGGTGGATGGGGGAGGCACCATATATTTT. The encoded protein is CASSSQVDGGGTIYF. Together with reference TRBV5-1 and TRBJ1-3, the CDR3 gives the full variable domain: KAGVTQTPRYLIKTRGQQVTLSCSPISGHRSVSWYQQTPGQGLQFLFEYFSETQRNKGNFPGRFSGRQFSNSRSEMNVSTLELGDSALYLCASSSQVDGGGTIYFGEGSWLTVV.